The text below deals with one T cell receptor (beta chain). Which antigen it targets is not known. No base-level quality is on record; no much larger clone is a single base apart. The library was built by means of the immunoSEQ multiplex PCR assay. This immuneACCESS table, as held by TCRdb, lists in-frame sequences with V and J called but not all clones. Of the missing ones, under half trace to an unresolved V gene in checked studies; the others have no known cause. The sample data list 90,000 to 100,000 clones, and roughly nine tenths of these were observed just once. Less than 2% of the sample comes from the top ten. V loses 5 bases, J loses 4 bases, and the germline ends lie 14 bases apart. The cysteine opens and the phenylalanine closes a CDR3 of 14 amino acids. Only CDR3 DNA remains: 42 bases, in frame from the first base. CDR1 and CDR2 are read off the germline V gene as LGHNT and FRNRAP. This specimen comes from a study of T cell changes during pregnancy in multiple sclerosis (dated by TCRdb to about 2019). Describing the broader study: Changes in the T cell repertoire over the course of pregnancy were examined in this study in women with multiple sclerosis.

This TCR came from a female donor with multiple sclerosis, enrolled in a pregnancy study. This receptor chain uses TRBV12-5 and TRBJ1-2; matching of 5 bases hints at TRBD1 as the D gene. The specimen comprised peripheral blood, sampled in the first trimester of pregnancy. The DNA sequence reads TGTGCTAGTGGTAGTGGACGGGGACTCTATGGCTACACCTTC. It specifies CASGSGRGLYGYTF.